The 14 T cell receptor beta chains below all came from one sample that was sequenced in a study of blood T cells in healthy people across ages. Together with a sample-barcoded 5' primer, a J-beta primer mix was included in a second PCR lasting roughly 6 to 12 cycles. TCRdb independently ran MiXCR on the 5' RACE reads; one entry per CDR3 protein. Seen here are around 1,600,000 distinct CDR3 sequences, approximately 43% observed once, and the top ten hold about 4.1%. Material for sequencing was blood. The receptors shown here come from a woman between 18 and 29 years old in good health.

This clonotype was seen only a few times. V usage is TRBV6-5 and J usage is TRBJ2-7; D remains unclear. V was pared by 8 bases and J by 4 bases, with 3 bases between. The CDR3 runs to 9 residues. CDR1 and CDR2 from the germline V gene are MNHEY and SVGAGI. The CDR3 spells CASPYEQYF. The DNA of the CDR3 is TGTGCCAGCCCTTACGAGCAGTACTTC.

This clonotype was counted a few times. This chain links TRBV12-3 or TRBV12-4 with TRBJ1-2; D gene ambiguous. The V gene lost 6 bases and the J gene lost 4 bases, with 18 bases spanning the gap. This CDR3 contains 15 residues. The CDR3 DNA is TGTGCCAGCAGCCCTCGGGCCTCCAAAGGCTATGGCTACACCTTC. It translates to CASSPRASKGYGYTF.

The chain recombines TRBV6-5 with TRBJ2-7; D not resolved. Germline assignment: CDR1 MNHEY and CDR2 SVGAGI. The CDR3 is made up of 13 amino acids. V lost 2 bases and J 2 bases, leaving 7 bases between the germline ends. The CDR3 DNA reads as TGTGCCAGCAGTTACGGTTTTGCCTACGAGCAGTACTTC. Translation: CASSYGFAYEQYF.

The V and J genes are TRBV12-1 and TRBJ2-7. TRBV12-1 is a pseudogene segment. CDR3 size: 14 residues. CDR3 DNA: TGTGCCAGCAGCTCGGTGATCCGGTTCTACGAGCAGTACTTC. This sequence encodes CASSSVIRFYEQYF.

The gene calls are TRBV5-1 and TRBJ2-7, with D unresolved. Trimming shortened V by 5 bases and J by 1 base, and 16 bases separated the two germline ends. This CDR3 spans 15 amino acids. Per the germline V gene, CDR1 is SGHRS and CDR2 is YFSETQ. In DNA, the CDR3 is TGCGCCAGCAGACCCGGGTTGGTGAGGTCCTACGAGCAGTACTTC. Amino acids: CASRPGLVRSYEQYF. The full variable domain, with the rest looked up from reference TRBV5-1 and TRBJ2-7, is KAGVTQTPRYLIKTRGQQVTLSCSPISGHRSVSWYQQTPGQGLQFLFEYFSETQRNKGNFPGRFSGRQFSNSRSEMNVSTLELGDSALYLCASRPGLVRSYEQYFGPGTRLTVT.

This clonotype was found a few times. The CDR3, as DNA: TGCAGTGCTCGCGCAGGGGGATTTCTCTATGGCTACACCTTC. Amino acid sequence: CSARAGGFLYGYTF. The V call is TRBV20-1, the J call TRBJ1-2; 7 bases map to TRBD1. The CDR3 loop spans 14 amino acids. Looked up from germline, CDR1 is DFQATT and CDR2 is SNEGSKA (reference sequence). V lost 5 bases to trimming and J lost 4 bases; unmatched junction nucleotides: 10.

Details on this clonotype: A read error may produce the germline difference seen at one junction end. The rearrangement uses TRBV7-2 and TRBJ2-3; the D is unclear. CDR1 is SGHTA, CDR2 FQGNSA, per germline. The CDR3 runs to 13 residues. CDR3 sequence (DNA): TGTGCCAGCAGCCCACGCGCCACAGATACGCGGTATTTT. Encoded protein: CASSPRATDTRYF.

The chain employs TRBV6-2 or TRBV6-3 and TRBJ2-7, with 9 bases that match TRBD2. Germline CDR1 and CDR2: MNHEY and SVGEGT. The CDR3 runs to 14 residues. Germline trimming cut 4 bases from V and 7 bases from J; bases unmatched to any gene: 8. The CDR3 spells CASSSSGTYNEQYF. CDR3 bases: TGTGCCAGCAGTTCTAGCGGGACGTACAATGAGCAGTACTTC.

The chain carries TRBV7-2 and TRBJ2-7; TRBD2 aligns across 7 bases. V gave up 1 base and J gave up 7 bases; unmatched junction bases: 10. Germline V gene data show CDR1 as SGHTA and CDR2 as FQGNSA. The CDR3 is made up of 15 amino acids. CDR3 DNA: TGTGCCAGCAGCTTAGACGGACTAGTTTCCAATGAGCAGTACTTC. Translating gives CASSLDGLVSNEQYF.

The genes are TRBV10-3 and TRBJ2-3; 8 nucleotides line up with TRBD2. Looked up from germline, CDR1 is ENHRY and CDR2 is SYGVKD. This CDR3 is built from 16 residues. Trimming took 2 bases from V and 4 from J; bases not matched to a gene: 8. The CDR3 sequence is CAISEGLAGRADTQYF. The CDR3 bases are TGTGCCATCAGTGAGGGGCTAGCGGGTCGGGCAGATACGCAGTATTTT.

A remark on this clonotype: One end of the junction does not line up with germline, which may come from a read error. This chain joins TRBV4-2 and TRBJ2-1; D ambiguous. The CDR3 covers 16 residues. Germline-derived CDR1 and CDR2 are LGHNA and YNFKEQ. The CDR3 DNA is TGTGCCTGCAGCCAAGTCATGAGTGGTTTGGGGAATGAGCAGTTCTTC. Translation: CACSQVMSGLGNEQFF.

The rearrangement joins TRBV6-6 to TRBJ1-2, with D perhaps TRBD1 (5 bases). The germline CDR1 and CDR2 sequences are MNHNY and SVGAGI (reference sequence). The CDR3 loop spans 14 amino acids. The V and J ends lost 6 bases and 2 bases respectively, with 13 bases between them. CDR3: CASSPLGANYGYTF. CDR3 nucleotide sequence: TGTGCCAGCAGCCCCCTAGGGGCCAACTATGGCTACACCTTC.

There are a few counts of this clonotype. This chain connects TRBV6-2 or TRBV6-3 to TRBJ2-3; D remains ambiguous. Germline CDR1 reads MNHEY; CDR2 reads SVGEGT. Trimming removed 7 bases from V and 6 bases from J, with 17 bases in between. CDR3 length: 14 amino acids. The CDR3 region has the DNA TGTGCCAGCAACTACCGGGCTCCTTTGGATACGCAGTATTTT. The encoded protein is CASNYRAPLDTQYF.

This chain uses TRBV30 with TRBJ2-7; D unresolved. Germline V gene sequence: CDR1 GTSNPN, CDR2 SVGIG (reference sequence). V shed 2 bases and J shed 0 bases, with 8 bases lying between them. The length of the CDR3 is 13 residues. This chain's CDR3 is CAWSSTISYEQYF. The CDR3 bases are TGTGCCTGGAGTTCTACTATCTCCTACGAGCAGTACTTC.